This TCR beta chain was documented in a study of blood T cell repertoires in COVID-19 (dated by TCRdb to about 2020). For context, the study as a whole: The collaborator samples originated in the United States, Italy and Spain and spanned the acute and convalescent phases of COVID-19. The prospective study material was composed of cDNA or gDNA derived from T cells, B-cell-depleted T cells, or PBMCs. Deeply sampled blood TCRbeta repertoires from subjects exposed to, actively infected with, or recovered from COVID-19 were included in the dataset. The repertoires were released in a freely available public database meant as a resource for research on the immune response to SARS-CoV-2. Samples were obtained from the ongoing ImmuneRACE study (first 160 participants) and from approximately 1,200 subjects provided by 6 global collaborators. Sample metadata almost always included a de-identified subject ID, COVID-19 status, age in years and sex. HLA class I and class II types, where available, came from metadata supplied by the sample provider rather than from assay-based typing.

Study-wide conclusions, independent of this receptor: Clinical and demographic metadata were provided uncurated, with the amount varying by source and participant.

Each collaborating institution followed its own protocols to collect whole blood in K2EDTA tubes. For TCRbeta analysis, collaborators shipped samples as frozen whole blood, isolated PBMCs, or DNA extracted from either of those sample types. Regarding this clone: The clone's antigen remains unknown. Base qualities are not recorded, but no much larger clone differs from it by a single base.

CDR1 and CDR2 are read off the germline V gene (reference sequence) as SEHNR and FQNEAQ. The CDR3 starts with the cysteine, ends with the phenylalanine, and has 15 residues. The sequence is cut down to CDR3 DNA, 45 bases in frame from base 1. Between the V and J ends, shortened by 8 bases and 4 bases respectively, the junction contains 18 bases. TCRbeta CDR3 regions were amplified from genomic DNA using the immunoSEQ Assay, a bias-controlled multiplex PCR. As for the original processing: Within the assay, amplification of reference gene primers was used to estimate how many nucleated cells each sample contained. Sequence reads were collapsed and filtered to measure the absolute abundance of every unique TCRbeta CDR3 rearrangement. For each sample, productive Simpson clonality was calculated as the square root of Simpson's diversity index across productive rearrangements. Not all clones reach the TCRdb copy of this immuneACCESS table, which keeps in-frame sequences only. Checked studies attribute under half of the gap to unresolved V genes and leave the rest unexplained. That table gives V, J and clone size, and the DNA gave D and trimming. This sample gives tens of thousands of clones in total; 85% to 90% of them show up just once. Of the sample, roughly 4.6% is held by the ten largest clones.

The specimen sequenced was peripheral blood. The origin of this receptor is a man aged 80 or over with acute or convalescent COVID-19. The chain was built from TRBV7-9 and TRBJ1-5; TRBD1 is a possible D gene, resting on 5 matching bases. Here the CDR3 is given as CASALDGGGNQPQHF. The sequence in DNA is TGTGCCAGCGCTCTAGACGGGGGGGGAAATCAGCCCCAGCATTTT.